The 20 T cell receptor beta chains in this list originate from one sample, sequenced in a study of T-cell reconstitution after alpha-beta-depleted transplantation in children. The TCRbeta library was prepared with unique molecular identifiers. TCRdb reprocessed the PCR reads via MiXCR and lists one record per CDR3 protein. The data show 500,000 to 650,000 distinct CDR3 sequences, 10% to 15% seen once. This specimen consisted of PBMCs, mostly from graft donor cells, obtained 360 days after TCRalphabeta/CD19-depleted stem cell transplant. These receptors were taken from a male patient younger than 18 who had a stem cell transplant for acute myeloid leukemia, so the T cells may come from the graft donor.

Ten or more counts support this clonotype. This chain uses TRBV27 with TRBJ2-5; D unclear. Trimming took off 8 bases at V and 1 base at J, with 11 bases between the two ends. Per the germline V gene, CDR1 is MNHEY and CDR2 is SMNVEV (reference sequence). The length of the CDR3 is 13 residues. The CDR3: CASGRSFQETQYF. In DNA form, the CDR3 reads TGTGCCAGCGGACGGAGCTTCCAAGAGACCCAGTACTTC.

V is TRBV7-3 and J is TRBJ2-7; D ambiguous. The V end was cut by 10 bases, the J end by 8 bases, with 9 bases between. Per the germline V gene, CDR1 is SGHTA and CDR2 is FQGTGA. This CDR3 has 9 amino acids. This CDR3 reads CATLSQQYF. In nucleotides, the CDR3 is TGTGCCACTCTAAGCCAGCAGTACTTC. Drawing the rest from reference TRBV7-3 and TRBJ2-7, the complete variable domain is GAGVSQTPSNKVTEKGKYVELRCDPISGHTALYWYRQSLGQGPEFLIYFQGTGAADDSGLPNDRFFAVRPEGSVSTLKIQRTERGDSAVYLCATLSQQYFGPGTRLTVT.

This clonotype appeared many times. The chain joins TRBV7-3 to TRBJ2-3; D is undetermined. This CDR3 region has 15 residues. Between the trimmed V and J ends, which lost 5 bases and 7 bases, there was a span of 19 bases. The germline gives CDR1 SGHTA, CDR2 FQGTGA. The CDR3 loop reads CASSPAVLRRYTQYF. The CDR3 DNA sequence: TGTGCCAGCAGCCCAGCCGTACTAAGACGCTATACGCAGTATTTT.

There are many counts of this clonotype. The CDR3 here is CSAPRPGDQETQYF. For the CDR3, the DNA is TGCAGTGCCCCCAGGCCGGGAGATCAGGAGACCCAGTACTTC. The rearrangement uses TRBV20-1 and TRBJ2-5; TRBD2 might be the D (6 bases). The CDR3 covers 14 residues. V was clipped by 6 bases and J by 5 bases, with 19 bases between them. The germline V gene has CDR1 DFQATT and CDR2 SNEGSKA (reference sequence).

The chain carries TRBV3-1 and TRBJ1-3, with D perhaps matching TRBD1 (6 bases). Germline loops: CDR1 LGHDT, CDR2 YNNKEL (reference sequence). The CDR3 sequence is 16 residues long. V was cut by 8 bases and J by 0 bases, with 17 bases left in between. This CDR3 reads CASSHQRGISGNTIYF. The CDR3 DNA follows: TGTGCCAGCTCACACCAGAGGGGGATCTCTGGAAACACCATATATTTT.

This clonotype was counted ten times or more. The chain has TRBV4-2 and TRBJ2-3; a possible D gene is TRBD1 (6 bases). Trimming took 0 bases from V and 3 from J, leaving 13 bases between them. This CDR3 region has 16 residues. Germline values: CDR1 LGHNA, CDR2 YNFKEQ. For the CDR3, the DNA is TGTGCCAGCAGCCAAGACAGGGGCGAGGGTACAGATACGCAGTATTTT. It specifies CASSQDRGEGTDTQYF.

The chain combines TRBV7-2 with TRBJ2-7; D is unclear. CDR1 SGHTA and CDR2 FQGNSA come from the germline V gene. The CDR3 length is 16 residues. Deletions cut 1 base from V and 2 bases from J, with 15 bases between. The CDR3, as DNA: TGTGCCAGCAGCTTAGGAGGCGTGGGTCGGGCCTACGAGCAGTACTTC. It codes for CASSLGGVGRAYEQYF.

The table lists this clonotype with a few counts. The CDR3 nucleotides are TGTGCTAGCCGTTTTCAGGCCCTGCAGTTCTTC. Translation: CASRFQALQFF. V is TRBV7-2 and J is TRBJ2-1; D gene ambiguous. The CDR3 is 11 amino acids. Germline V CDR1 and CDR2: SGHTA, FQGNSA.

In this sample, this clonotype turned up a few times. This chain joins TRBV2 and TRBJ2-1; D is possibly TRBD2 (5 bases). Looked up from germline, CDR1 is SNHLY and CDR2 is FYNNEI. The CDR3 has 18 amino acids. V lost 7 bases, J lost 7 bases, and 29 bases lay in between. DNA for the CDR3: TGTGCCAGCACTGCTCCTAGCTCGGGCAGTCTGTTAATGAATGAGCAGTTCTTC. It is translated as CASTAPSSGSLLMNEQFF.

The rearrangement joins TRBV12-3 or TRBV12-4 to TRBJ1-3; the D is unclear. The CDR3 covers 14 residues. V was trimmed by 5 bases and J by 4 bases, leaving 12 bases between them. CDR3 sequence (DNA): TGTGCCAGCAGTCGCCCCGGGCCGGGAAACACCATATATTTT. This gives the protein CASSRPGPGNTIYF.

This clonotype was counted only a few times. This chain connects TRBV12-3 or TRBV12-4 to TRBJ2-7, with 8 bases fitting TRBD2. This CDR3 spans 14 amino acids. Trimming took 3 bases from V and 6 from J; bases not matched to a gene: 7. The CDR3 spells CASSFVAGGREQYF. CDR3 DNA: TGTGCCAGCAGTTTCGTGGCGGGAGGACGCGAGCAGTACTTC.

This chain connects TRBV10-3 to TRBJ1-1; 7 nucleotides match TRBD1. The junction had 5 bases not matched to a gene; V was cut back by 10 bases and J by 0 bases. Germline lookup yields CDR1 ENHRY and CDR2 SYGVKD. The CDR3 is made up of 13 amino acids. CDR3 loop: CATRTGMNTEAFF. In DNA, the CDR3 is TGTGCCACACGGACAGGCATGAACACTGAAGCTTTCTTT.

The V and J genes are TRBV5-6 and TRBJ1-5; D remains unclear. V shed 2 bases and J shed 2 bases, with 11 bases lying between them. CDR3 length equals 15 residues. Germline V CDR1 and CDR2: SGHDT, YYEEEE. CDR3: CASSFRAPGNQPQHF. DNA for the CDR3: TGTGCCAGCAGCTTTAGGGCGCCGGGCAATCAGCCCCAGCATTTT.

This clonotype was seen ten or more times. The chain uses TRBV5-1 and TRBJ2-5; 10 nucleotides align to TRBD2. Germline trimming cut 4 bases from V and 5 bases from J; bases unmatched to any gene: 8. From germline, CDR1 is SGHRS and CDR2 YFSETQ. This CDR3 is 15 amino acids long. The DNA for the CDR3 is TGCGCCAGCAGCCCTCGGACTAGCGGTATGGAGACCCAGTACTTC. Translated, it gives CASSPRTSGMETQYF.

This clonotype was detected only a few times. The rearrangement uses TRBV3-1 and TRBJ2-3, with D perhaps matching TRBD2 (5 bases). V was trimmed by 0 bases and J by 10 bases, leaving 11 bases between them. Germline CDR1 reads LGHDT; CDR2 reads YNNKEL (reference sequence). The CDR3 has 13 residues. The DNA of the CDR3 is TGTGCCAGCAGCCAAGAAACTAGTCTGGCGCAGTATTTT. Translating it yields CASSQETSLAQYF.

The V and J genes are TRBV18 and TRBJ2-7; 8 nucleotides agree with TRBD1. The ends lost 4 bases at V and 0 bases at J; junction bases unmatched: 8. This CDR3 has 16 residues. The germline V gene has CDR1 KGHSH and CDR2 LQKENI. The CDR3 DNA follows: TGTGCCAGCTCACTAGGACAGGGAACGGTCTCCTACGAGCAGTACTTC. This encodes CASSLGQGTVSYEQYF.

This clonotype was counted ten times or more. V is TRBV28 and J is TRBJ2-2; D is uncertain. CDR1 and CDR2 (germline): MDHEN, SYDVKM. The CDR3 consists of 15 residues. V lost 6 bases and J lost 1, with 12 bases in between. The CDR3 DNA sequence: TGTGCCAGCAGCCAATTTTGGGAGAACACCGGGGAGCTGTTTTTT. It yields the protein CASSQFWENTGELFF.

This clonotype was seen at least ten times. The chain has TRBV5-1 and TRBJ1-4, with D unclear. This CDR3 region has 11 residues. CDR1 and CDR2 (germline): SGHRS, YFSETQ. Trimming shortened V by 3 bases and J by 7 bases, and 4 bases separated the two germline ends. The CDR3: CASSSGEKLFF. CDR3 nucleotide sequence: TGCGCCAGCAGCTCCGGTGAAAAACTGTTTTTT.

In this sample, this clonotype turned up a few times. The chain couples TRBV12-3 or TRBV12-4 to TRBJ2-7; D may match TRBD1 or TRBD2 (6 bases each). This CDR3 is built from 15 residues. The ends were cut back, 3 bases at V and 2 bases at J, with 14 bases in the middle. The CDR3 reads CASSFRGLEPYEQYF. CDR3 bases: TGTGCCAGCAGTTTCAGGGGACTCGAACCCTACGAGCAGTACTTC.

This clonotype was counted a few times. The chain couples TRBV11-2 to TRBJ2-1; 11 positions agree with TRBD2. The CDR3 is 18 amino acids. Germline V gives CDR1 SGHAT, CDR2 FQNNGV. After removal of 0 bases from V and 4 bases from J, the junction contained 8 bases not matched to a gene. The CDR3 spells CASSLDPGLAGKYNEQFF. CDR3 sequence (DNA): TGTGCCAGCAGCTTAGATCCCGGACTAGCGGGCAAATACAATGAGCAGTTCTTC. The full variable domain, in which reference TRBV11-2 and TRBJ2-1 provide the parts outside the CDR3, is EAGVAQSPRYKIIEKRQSVAFWCNPISGHATLYWYQQILGQGPKLLIQFQNNGVVDDSQLPKDRFSAERLKGVDSTLKIQPAKLEDSAVYLCASSLDPGLAGKYNEQFFGPGTRLTVL.